The 10 T cell receptor beta chains reported below all come from one sample, sequenced in a study of blood T cells in healthy people across ages. With a J-beta primer mix and a sample-barcoded 5' primer, a second PCR ran about 7 to 11 cycles. MiXCR was run by TCRdb on the 5' RACE reads, yielding one entry per CDR3 protein. The sample holds about 570,000 distinct CDR3 sequences, 25% to 30% seen once. The material sequenced was blood. These receptors came from a woman in her 70s in good health.

Only a few counts were recorded for this clonotype. The chain joins TRBV4-3 to TRBJ1-2, with 9 positions matching TRBD1. V lost 0 bases and J lost 8; bases outside the gene matches: 10. The germline V gene has CDR1 LGHNA and CDR2 YSLEER. The CDR3 is 16 residues long. CDR3 region: CASSQDGTQGAGGYTF. In DNA, the CDR3 is TGCGCCAGCAGCCAAGATGGAACACAGGGGGCGGGCGGCTACACCTTC.

In its sample, this clonotype was seen many times. CDR3 protein: CASSRDRGYEQYF. The CDR3 DNA sequence: TGTGCCAGCTCACGGGACAGGGGCTACGAGCAGTACTTC. V and J are TRBV6-2 or TRBV6-3 and TRBJ2-7, with TRBD1 matching 10 bases. Per the germline V gene, CDR1 is MNHEY and CDR2 is SVGEGT. The V gene end was trimmed by 8 bases and the J gene end by 3 bases; junction bases not matched to a gene: 4. The CDR3 consists of 13 residues.

This clonotype was detected once. The V gene is TRBV20-1, the J gene TRBJ2-1; TRBD1 might be the D (5 bases). The J call is doubtful: the DNA matches TRBJ2-5 better. The length of the CDR3 is 14 residues. CDR1 and CDR2 (germline): DFQATT, SNEGSKA (reference sequence). CDR3 bases: TGCAGTGCCGTGACAGACTCGCTAGGGGAGACCCAGTACTTC. This sequence encodes CSAVTDSLGETQYF.

The chain joins TRBV15 to TRBJ1-5; D is unresolved. The V gene's germline CDR1 is LNHNV and CDR2 YYDKDF (reference sequence). This CDR3 region has 16 residues. The germline V and J ends were trimmed by 0 bases and 4 bases, with 13 bases remaining between them. The CDR3 coding sequence is TGTGCCACCAGCAGAGATAGGGAGAGGCCAAATCAGCCCCAGCATTTT. This gives the protein CATSRDRERPNQPQHF.

This clonotype was found a few times. Possible read error: a much larger clone is one base away. This rearrangement joins TRBV11-1 to TRBJ2-5; no clear D. CDR3 length: 12 amino acids. From germline, CDR1 is SGHAT and CDR2 FQDESV (reference sequence). Trimming pared 2 bases from V and 4 bases from J, leaving 5 bases between. CDR3 in DNA: TGTGCCAGCAGCTTATACAGAGAGACCCAGTACTTC. Protein product: CASSLYRETQYF.

This clonotype was detected a few times. The rearrangement uses TRBV6-2 or TRBV6-3 and TRBJ2-5; D is perhaps TRBD1 or TRBD2 (5 bases each). V lost 6 bases and J lost 7, with 9 bases in between. CDR1 and CDR2 (germline): MNHEY, SVGEGT. The CDR3 runs to 11 residues. In nucleotides, the CDR3 is TGTGCCAGCAGCCACGGGGCGACCCAGTACTTC. Its translation is CASSHGATQYF.

The V gene is TRBV20-1, the J gene TRBJ2-2, with 7 bases aligning to TRBD1. CDR1 is DFQATT, CDR2 SNEGSKA, per germline (reference sequence). The J segment lost 3 bases and the V segment lost 4 bases, leaving 8 bases of the junction unmatched. The CDR3 contains 15 residues. CDR3 sequence: CSAKATGFDTGELFF. CDR3 coding DNA: TGCAGTGCTAAGGCGACAGGGTTTGACACCGGGGAGCTGTTTTTT.

This clonotype has only a few counts. At one end, the junction sequence differs from germline, possibly due to a read error. V is TRBV12-3 or TRBV12-4 and J is TRBJ2-1; TRBD2 is a possible D gene (6 bases). The CDR3 extends over 13 amino acids. The CDR3 nucleotides read TGTGCCGGCAGTTTAATAGGAGGGCCAAGGACCGTCTTC. Translating it yields CAGSLIGGPRTVF.

The chain employs TRBV29-1 and TRBJ2-5, with 10 positions matching TRBD2. The CDR3 has 15 residues. Germline V gene sequence: CDR1 SQVTM, CDR2 ANQGSEA. V dropped 3 bases and J dropped 4; count of bases not matched to a gene: 8. CDR3 amino acids: CSVDGLAAPLETQYF. CDR3 nucleotides: TGCAGCGTTGATGGACTAGCGGCCCCTCTAGAGACCCAGTACTTC.

The sample holds many counts of this clonotype. This chain links TRBV29-1 with TRBJ2-6; D gene ambiguous. This CDR3 is built from 13 residues. V was clipped by 3 bases and J by 0 bases, with 3 bases between them. Germline CDR1 SQVTM, CDR2 ANQGSEA. Written as DNA, the CDR3 is TGCAGCGTTGAGGTCTCTGGGGCCAACGTCCTGACTTTC. Translation: CSVEVSGANVLTF. Combining the CDR3 with reference TRBV29-1 and TRBJ2-6 gives the whole variable domain SAVISQKPSRDICQRGTSLTIQCQVDSQVTMMFWYRQQPGQSLTLIATANQGSEATYESGFVIDKFPISRPNLTFSTLTVSNMSPEDSSIYLCSVEVSGANVLTFGAGSRLTVL.